The TCR beta chain under discussion was sequenced for a study of cytomegalovirus exposure and HLA in healthy donors. Overall study results and limits: Presence/absence analysis assumed near-uniform sequencing depth across donors. Data from an earlier analysis indicated that most TCR beta V segments were productive either about 90% or about 30% of the time.

It was healthy bone marrow donors who served as donors. Researchers ran the PCR with 60 Vbeta and 13 Jbeta primers. TCRdb's copy holds only in-frame clones and misses some; the assay was immunoSEQ multiplex PCR. The sample holds around 250,000 clones, about 81% seen once. For this clone: Its specificity is not known.

Germline CDR1 SGHTA, CDR2 FQGTGA. Deletions cut 2 bases from V and 0 bases from J, with 7 bases between. The CDR3 has 15 amino acids. The sequence came from a woman aged 60-70 years in good health and CMV-seropositive. The sample consisted of PBMCs. The chain employs TRBV7-3 and TRBJ2-2; D is unclear. The CDR3 protein is CASSLGGANTGELFF. The CDR3 DNA reads TGTGCCAGCAGCTTAGGCGGCGCGAACACCGGGGAGCTGTTTTTT.